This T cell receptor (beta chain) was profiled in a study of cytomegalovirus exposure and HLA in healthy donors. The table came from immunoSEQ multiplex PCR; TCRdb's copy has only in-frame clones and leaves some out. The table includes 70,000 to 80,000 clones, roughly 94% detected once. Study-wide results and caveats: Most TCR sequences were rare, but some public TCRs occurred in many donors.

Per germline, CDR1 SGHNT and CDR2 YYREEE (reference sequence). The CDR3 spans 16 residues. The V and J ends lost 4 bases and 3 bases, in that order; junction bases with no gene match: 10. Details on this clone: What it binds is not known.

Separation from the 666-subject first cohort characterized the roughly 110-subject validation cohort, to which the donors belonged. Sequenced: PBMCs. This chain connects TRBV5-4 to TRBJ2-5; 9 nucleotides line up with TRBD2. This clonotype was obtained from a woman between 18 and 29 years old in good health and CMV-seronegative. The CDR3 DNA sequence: TGTGCCAGCAGCGTCACCCCGGGACTAGCTAAAGAGACCCAGTACTTC. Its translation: CASSVTPGLAKETQYF.